These 10 T cell receptor beta chains were sequenced from one sample in a study of T cells in Graves' hyperthyroidism and ophthalmopathy. RNA transcripts were the template for amplifying TCR beta CDR3 regions. The TCR CDR3 was amplified in a first-round RT-PCR using the HTBI primer set. TCRdb analysed the multiplex PCR reads with MiXCR anew, one entry per CDR3 protein. The table records about 740,000 distinct CDR3 sequences, 14% of them present only once. The sequenced material came from blood. All receptors come from a woman aged 18-29 years with Graves' hyperthyroidism.

The genes are TRBV5-1 and TRBJ1-2, with TRBD1 matching over 8 bases. J gave up 3 bases and V 5 bases, and 3 bases lay outside the gene matches. Germline-derived CDR1 and CDR2 are SGHRS and YFSETQ. There are 13 residues in the CDR3. The CDR3 region has the DNA TGCGCCAGCAGGGGACAGGTAGACTATGGCTACACCTTC. Protein sequence: CASRGQVDYGYTF. The full variable domain, with the rest looked up from reference TRBV5-1 and TRBJ1-2, is KAGVTQTPRYLIKTRGQQVTLSCSPISGHRSVSWYQQTPGQGLQFLFEYFSETQRNKGNFPGRFSGRQFSNSRSEMNVSTLELGDSALYLCASRGQVDYGYTFGSGTRLTVV.

CDR3 nucleotides: TGCAGTGCCCCCGGGACAGGGTTTACTGAAGCTTTCTTT. Translation gives CSAPGTGFTEAFF. The chain has TRBV20-1 and TRBJ1-1; TRBD1 matches 9 bases. The V segment lost 6 bases and the J segment 5 bases; nucleotides outside the gene matches: 7. The CDR3 is 13 amino acids. Germline V gene data show CDR1 as DFQATT and CDR2 as SNEGSKA (reference sequence).

The rearrangement uses TRBV5-4 and TRBJ1-2, with 8 bases that match TRBD1. The junction had 4 bases not matched to a gene; V was cut back by 0 bases and J by 3 bases. Germline V gives CDR1 SGHNT, CDR2 YYREEE (reference sequence). CDR3 length: 15 residues. Written as DNA, the CDR3 is TGTGCCAGCAGCTTGGACAGGGGGGCCCACTATGGCTACACCTTC. Translated, it gives CASSLDRGAHYGYTF.

The CDR3 DNA reads as TGTGCCAGCAGCCAAGCACGGATTAATTCACCCCTCCACTTT. Protein product: CASSQARINSPLHF. J is TRBJ1-6 and V is TRBV14; no clear D gene. This CDR3 is built from 14 residues. CDR1 SGHDN and CDR2 FVKESK come from the germline V gene. V lost 1 base and J lost 6, with 7 bases in between. Using reference TRBV14 and TRBJ1-6 for the parts outside the CDR3, the full variable domain is EAGVTQFPSHSVIEKGQTVTLRCDPISGHDNLYWYRRVMGKEIKFLLHFVKESKQDESGMPNNRFLAERTGGTYSTLKVQPAELEDSGVYFCASSQARINSPLHFGNGTRLTVT.

The gene calls are TRBV24-1 and TRBJ2-3; D is unresolved. The CDR3 consists of 15 residues. Trimming took 4 bases from V and 4 from J, leaving 14 bases between them. CDR1 is KGHDR and CDR2 is SFDVKD in the germline V gene. The CDR3 coding sequence is TGTGCCACCAGTGAAAGGGCTACAATCGCAGATACGCAGTATTTT. Protein sequence: CATSERATIADTQYF.

This clonotype was seen repeatedly, ten times or more. The germline gene is not matched at one end of the junction; a read error may be the cause. The CDR3 is CSARGLARPYNEQFF. DNA for the CDR3: TGCAGTGCCAGAGGACTAGCGCGACCCTACAATGAGCAGTTCTTC. The genes are TRBV20-1 and TRBJ2-1; 9 bases agree with TRBD2. Germline assignment: CDR1 DFQATT and CDR2 SNEGSKA (reference sequence). The CDR3 extends over 15 amino acids.

With respect to this clonotype: A much larger clone sits a single nucleotide away, making a read error possible. The rearrangement links TRBV5-1 to TRBJ1-5; D is ambiguous. The CDR3 is 13 amino acids. Trimming left V 7 bases short and J 7 bases short, with 15 bases between. Germline V gene lookup returns CDR1 SGHRS and CDR2 YFSETQ. Written as DNA, the CDR3 is TGCGCCAGCGCCGCGGGGTTAAGACAGCCCCAGCATTTT. It encodes CASAAGLRQPQHF. The full variable domain, in which reference TRBV5-1 and TRBJ1-5 provide the parts outside the CDR3, is KAGVTQTPRYLIKTRGQQVTLSCSPISGHRSVSWYQQTPGQGLQFLFEYFSETQRNKGNFPGRFSGRQFSNSRSEMNVSTLELGDSALYLCASAAGLRQPQHFGDGTRLSIL.

Many counts were recorded for this clonotype. The chain links TRBV27 to TRBJ2-7; D perhaps matches TRBD2 (5 bases). From germline, CDR1 is MNHEY and CDR2 SMNVEV (reference sequence). This CDR3 is built from 15 residues. The V and J ends lost 2 bases and 2 bases respectively, with 13 bases between them. This CDR3 is CASSLLPTGTYEQYF. CDR3 coding DNA: TGTGCCAGCAGTTTACTACCTACCGGGACCTACGAGCAGTACTTC.

A single count supports this clonotype. With a much larger clone just one base away, this may be a read error. Since no conserved phenylalanine or tryptophan closes the CDR3, a read error is the likely cause. The rearrangement uses TRBV12-3 or TRBV12-4 and TRBJ2-5, with TRBD2 identical over 10 bases. The CDR3 spans 15 residues. Trimming cost V 4 bases and J 5 bases; bases outside gene matches: 7. The chain's CDR3 is CASSSLAGGRETQYS. The CDR3 DNA reads TGTGCCAGCAGTTCCTTAGCGGGAGGCAGGGAGACCCAGTACTCC.

V and J are TRBV13 and TRBJ1-6; tentative D call: TRBD1 (6 bases). There are 15 residues in the CDR3. V gave up 4 bases and J gave up 10 bases, with 17 bases separating them. CDR1 is PRHDT and CDR2 is FYEKMQ in the germline V gene (reference sequence). The chain's CDR3 is CASSSTGKQGSPLHF. The CDR3 nucleotides read TGTGCCAGCAGCTCAACAGGAAAACAGGGATCACCCCTCCACTTT.